Each of the 22 T cell receptor beta chains below was sequenced from the same sample in a study of blood T cell repertoires in COVID-19. Libraries were prepared by immunoSEQ multiplex PCR; TCRdb keeps only in-frame clonotypes and omits some of them. The sample includes a few hundred thousand clones, around 80% of them seen just once. The material sequenced was peripheral blood. These receptors were collected from a man in his fifties or sixties with active or convalescent COVID-19.

This clone has just a few counts. V is TRBV6-1 and J is TRBJ1-3; TRBD1 matches at 9 bases. This CDR3 contains 17 residues. Germline CDR1 MNHNS, CDR2 SASEGT. Unmatched junction bases numbered 6, after V lost 0 bases and J lost 3 bases. DNA of the CDR3: TGTGCCAGCAGTGAAGCGTTACAGGGGGCTAATGGAAACACCATATATTTT. It translates to CASSEALQGANGNTIYF.

The genes are TRBV24-1 and TRBJ2-2; the D gene is possibly TRBD1 (6 bases). The germline V and J ends were trimmed by 3 bases and 4 bases, with 14 bases remaining between them. CDR1 is KGHDR, CDR2 SFDVKD, per germline. CDR3 length equals 16 residues. The CDR3 sequence: CATSDGLGATTGELFF. CDR3 nucleotides: TGTGCCACCAGTGATGGCCTGGGGGCAACCACCGGGGAGCTGTTTTTT.

The CDR3 DNA reads TGTGCCAGCAGTTCCAGGAATGAGCAGTTCTTC. Translating it yields CASSSRNEQFF. V is TRBV28 and J is TRBJ2-1; D is uncertain. CDR1 MDHEN and CDR2 SYDVKM come from the germline V gene. V was cut by 4 bases and J by 7 bases, with 5 bases left in between. This CDR3 has 11 amino acids.

The DNA for the CDR3 is TGTGCCAGCAGGGACAGGGGGAGGACTGAAGCTTTCTTT. Amino acid sequence: CASRDRGRTEAFF. This chain connects TRBV28 to TRBJ1-1, with 10 bases fitting TRBD1. CDR1 is MDHEN, CDR2 SYDVKM, per germline. Losses at the gene ends were 6 bases for V and 5 bases for J; bases not matched to a gene: 3. This CDR3 has 13 residues.

The V and J genes are TRBV6-4 and TRBJ2-6; D is uncertain. With 3 bases removed from V and 0 bases from J, the gap between germline ends came to 3 bases. CDR3 length: 14 residues. Germline V gene lookup returns CDR1 MRHNA and CDR2 SNTAGT. CDR3 in amino acids: CASSESSGANVLTF. In nucleotides, the CDR3 is TGTGCCAGCAGTGAGAGCTCTGGGGCCAACGTCCTGACTTTC.

The DNA of the CDR3 is TGTGCCAGCAGCTTAGTATCCGGGGGTGAGCAGTACTTC. Its translation is CASSLVSGGEQYF. This chain connects TRBV7-2 to TRBJ2-7, with TRBD2 as a possible D gene (6 bases). The germline V gene has CDR1 SGHTA and CDR2 FQGNSA. The CDR3 length is 13 residues. Trimming cost V 1 base and J 7 bases, with 11 bases left between them.

This clone showed up just a few times. The chain employs TRBV24-1 and TRBJ1-1; TRBD1 matches 9 bases. V lost 10 bases to trimming and J lost 4 bases; unmatched junction nucleotides: 9. The CDR3 spans 14 residues. The germline V gene encodes CDR1 KGHDR and CDR2 SFDVKD. The CDR3 DNA reads TGTGCCACTCCGGACAGGGGCGCGGGCACTGAAGCTTTCTTT. Its protein is CATPDRGAGTEAFF.

This clone occurred once. The V gene is TRBV12-5, the J gene TRBJ2-1; the match to TRBD1 covers 9 bases. Germline assignment: CDR1 LGHNT and CDR2 FRNRAP. The CDR3 length is 16 residues. The V and J ends lost 2 bases and 12 bases, in that order; junction bases with no gene match: 14. Written as DNA, the CDR3 is TGTGCTAGTGGTTTGTCCCCGGGACAGGGTACGGGAAGGCAGTTCTTC. Protein sequence: CASGLSPGQGTGRQFF. Full variable domain (outside the CDR3, taken from reference TRBV12-5 and TRBJ2-1): DARVTQTPRHKVTEMGQEVTMRCQPILGHNTVFWYRQTMMQGLELLAYFRNRAPLDDSGMPKDRFSAEMPDATLATLKIQPSEPRDSAVYFCASGLSPGQGTGRQFFGPGTRLTVL.

The chain joins TRBV28 to TRBJ2-5; 10 bases are a match to TRBD2. Germline V gene lookup returns CDR1 MDHEN and CDR2 SYDVKM. Losses at the gene ends were 2 bases for V and 2 bases for J; bases not matched to a gene: 5. The CDR3 is 16 amino acids. For the CDR3, the DNA is TGTGCCAGCAGTTTAACTGGACTAGCGGAGCAAGAGACCCAGTACTTC. Translating gives CASSLTGLAEQETQYF.

The V gene is TRBV5-1, the J gene TRBJ2-1; TRBD2 matches at 10 bases. CDR3 size: 18 residues. Trimming cost V 1 base and J 0 bases; bases outside gene matches: 7. Germline-derived CDR1 and CDR2 are SGHRS and YFSETQ. Here the CDR3 reads CASSLWGASGSSYNEQFF. In nucleotides, the CDR3 is TGCGCCAGCAGCTTGTGGGGGGCTAGCGGGAGCTCCTACAATGAGCAGTTCTTC.

CDR3 sequence: CASSRRASGGGNEQYF. Written as DNA, the CDR3 is TGTGCCAGCAGCCGACGGGCTAGCGGGGGGGGGAACGAGCAGTACTTC. The genes are TRBV5-4 and TRBJ2-7, with 12 bases matching TRBD2. This CDR3 has 16 amino acids. Germline-derived CDR1 and CDR2 are SGHNT and YYREEE (reference sequence). The V and J ends lost 4 bases and 5 bases, in that order; junction bases with no gene match: 10. The full variable domain, its missing parts supplied by reference TRBV5-4 and TRBJ2-7, is ETGVTQSPTHLIKTRGQQVTLRCSSQSGHNTVSWYQQALGQGPQFIFQYYREEENGRGNFPPRFSGLQFPNYSSELNVNALELDDSALYLCASSRRASGGGNEQYFGPGTRLTVT.

The chain combines TRBV3-1 (or the pseudogene TRBV3-2) with TRBJ1-1, with D maybe TRBD1 (6 bases). This CDR3 is built from 14 residues. V lost 5 bases, J lost 0 bases, and 10 bases lay in between. The V gene's germline CDR1 is LGHDT and CDR2 YNNKEL (reference sequence). The CDR3 sequence: CASSITGLNTEAFF. The DNA of the CDR3 is TGTGCCAGCAGCATTACAGGGCTGAACACTGAAGCTTTCTTT.

J is TRBJ2-7 and V is TRBV9, with D maybe TRBD2 (5 bases). Germline loops: CDR1 SGDLS, CDR2 YYNGEE. V lost 0 bases and J 2 bases, leaving 9 bases between the germline ends. The CDR3 spans 14 residues. CDR3 nucleotide sequence: TGTGCCAGCAGCGTAGAAGAGGGAGCCTACGAGCAGTACTTC. Its translation: CASSVEEGAYEQYF.

This clone was counted once. The chain recombines TRBV7-8 with TRBJ1-6, with D possibly matching TRBD1 (6 bases). The V end lost 4 bases, the J end lost 9 bases, and 10 bases lay between the germline ends. The CDR3 sequence is 13 residues long. Germline lookup yields CDR1 SGHVS and CDR2 FQNEAQ. Written as DNA, the CDR3 is TGTGCCAGCAGCTGGGGGCCCCCTTCACCCCTCCACTTT. This translates into CASSWGPPSPLHF.

This chain's CDR3 is CASSPQGAGEQFF. In DNA form, the CDR3 reads TGTGCCAGCAGCCCCCAGGGGGCAGGTGAGCAGTTCTTC. This chain uses TRBV3-1 (or the pseudogene TRBV3-2) with TRBJ2-1; TRBD1 agrees at 8 bases. Germline-derived CDR1 and CDR2 are LGHDT and YNNKEL (reference sequence). With V trimmed by 4 bases and J by 9 bases, 5 bases remained unmatched. This CDR3 contains 13 residues.

The CDR3 sequence: CASSLQGIYEQYF. In nucleotides, the CDR3 is TGTGCCAGCAGCTTGCAGGGTATCTACGAGCAGTACTTC. This chain connects TRBV7-9 to TRBJ2-7; a possible D gene is TRBD1 (5 bases). Per the germline V gene, CDR1 is SEHNR and CDR2 is FQNEAQ (reference sequence). V gave up 3 bases and J gave up 3 bases, with 9 bases separating them. This CDR3 is 13 amino acids long.

The rearrangement links TRBV9 to TRBJ2-2; D remains unclear. This CDR3 has 17 residues. Trimming shortened V by 3 bases and J by 2 bases, and 17 bases separated the two germline ends. Germline V gene data show CDR1 as SGDLS and CDR2 as YYNGEE. CDR3 nucleotide sequence: TGTGCCAGCAGCGCCCCTGGAGCCCGAACTAACACCGGGGAGCTGTTTTTT. It yields the protein CASSAPGARTNTGELFF.

The J gene is TRBJ1-1, the V gene TRBV19; 8 bases fit TRBD1. In germline, CDR1 is LNHDA, CDR2 SQIVND (reference sequence). V shed 5 bases, J shed 5 bases, and the junction held 4 bases outside the gene matches. The CDR3 spans 13 residues. The CDR3 is CASSAGGHTEAFF. CDR3 nucleotide sequence: TGTGCCAGTAGTGCAGGGGGCCATACTGAAGCTTTCTTT.

This chain links TRBV19 with TRBJ1-5; 11 bases are shared with TRBD1. The J segment lost 3 bases and the V segment lost 5 bases, leaving 9 bases of the junction unmatched. Germline values: CDR1 LNHDA, CDR2 SQIVND (reference sequence). The CDR3 covers 17 residues. The CDR3, as DNA: TGTGCCAGTAGTTCGACAAGGGGACAGGGGGACAATCAGCCCCAGCATTTT. Protein product: CASSSTRGQGDNQPQHF.

V gene TRBV5-6 combines with J gene TRBJ2-3; D is possibly TRBD1 (6 bases). The CDR3 length is 15 residues. V was clipped by 4 bases and J by 0 bases, with 12 bases between them. Germline CDR1 reads SGHDT; CDR2 reads YYEEEE. The chain's CDR3 is CASSLGQRSTDTQYF. The CDR3 coding sequence is TGTGCCAGCAGCCTAGGACAGCGAAGCACAGATACGCAGTATTTT. Complete variable domain (other parts from reference TRBV5-6 and TRBJ2-3): DAGVTQSPTHLIKTRGQQVTLRCSPKSGHDTVSWYQQALGQGPQFIFQYYEEEERQRGNFPDRFSGHQFPNYSSELNVNALLLGDSALYLCASSLGQRSTDTQYFGPGTRLTVL.

This clone appeared a few times. The chain uses TRBV27 and TRBJ1-5; 9 bases fit TRBD1. CDR3 size: 16 residues. Per the germline V gene, CDR1 is MNHEY and CDR2 is SMNVEV (reference sequence). Germline trimming cut 2 bases from V and 6 bases from J; bases unmatched to any gene: 8. CDR3 in DNA: TGTGCCAGCAGTTTAATAGGTGGGACAGGGACTCAGCCCCAGCATTTT. As protein: CASSLIGGTGTQPQHF.

The rearrangement uses TRBV30 and TRBJ2-3, with TRBD2 as a possible D gene (5 bases). Looked up from germline, CDR1 is GTSNPN and CDR2 is SVGIG (reference sequence). The CDR3 totals 14 residues. Trimming shortened V by 3 bases and J by 1 base, and 11 bases separated the two germline ends. Here the CDR3 reads CAWRVTTGTDTQYF. The CDR3 region has the DNA TGTGCCTGGAGGGTGACTACCGGCACAGATACGCAGTATTTT.